This TCR beta chain was recorded in a study of blood T cell repertoires in COVID-19. Study context: There were acute and convalescent COVID-19 samples, and they came from the United States, Italy and Spain. Nucleic acid was either cDNA or gDNA, and it came from T cells, B-cell-depleted T cells, or PBMCs.

In the original workflow: Reference gene primer amplification gave estimated nucleated cell counts. Assay: immunoSEQ multiplex PCR; the TCRdb copy retains only in-frame clones and omits some. V, J and clone size derive from that table, while D and trimming were established from the DNA sequence. There are about 90,000 clones in the sample; roughly 90% occur only once, and 3% to 4% lies in the top ten. Only one count was recorded for this clone. This CDR3 is 19 amino acids long. Per germline, CDR1 MGHRA and CDR2 YSYEKL. Trimming removed 1 base from V and 4 bases from J; junction bases left unmatched: 9.

This TCR was recovered from a woman aged 65 to 85 with acute or convalescent COVID-19. This chain connects TRBV4-1 to TRBJ2-3; 15 bases map to TRBD2. Material: peripheral blood. The CDR3 sequence is CASSQVPGLAGGPPDTQYF. CDR3 DNA: TGCGCCAGCAGCCAAGTCCCGGGACTAGCGGGAGGTCCGCCAGATACGCAGTATTTT.